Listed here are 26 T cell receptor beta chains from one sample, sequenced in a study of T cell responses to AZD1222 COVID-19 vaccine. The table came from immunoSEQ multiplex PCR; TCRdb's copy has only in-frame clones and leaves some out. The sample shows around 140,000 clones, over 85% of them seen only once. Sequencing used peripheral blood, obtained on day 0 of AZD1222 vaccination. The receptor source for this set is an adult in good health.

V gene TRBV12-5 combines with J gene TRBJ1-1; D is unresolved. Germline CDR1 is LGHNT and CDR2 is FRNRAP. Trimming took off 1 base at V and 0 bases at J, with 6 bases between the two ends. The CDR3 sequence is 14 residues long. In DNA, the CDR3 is TGTGCTAGTGGTTTGGGCGCCATGAACACTGAAGCTTTCTTT. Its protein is CASGLGAMNTEAFF.

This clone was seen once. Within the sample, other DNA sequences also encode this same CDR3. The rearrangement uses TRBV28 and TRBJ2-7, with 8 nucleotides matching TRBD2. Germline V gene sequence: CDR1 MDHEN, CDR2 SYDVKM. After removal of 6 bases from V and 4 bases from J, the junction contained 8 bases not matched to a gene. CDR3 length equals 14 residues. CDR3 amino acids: CASSRPGGGYEQYF. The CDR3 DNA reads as TGTGCCAGCAGCCGCCCGGGGGGGGGATACGAGCAGTACTTC.

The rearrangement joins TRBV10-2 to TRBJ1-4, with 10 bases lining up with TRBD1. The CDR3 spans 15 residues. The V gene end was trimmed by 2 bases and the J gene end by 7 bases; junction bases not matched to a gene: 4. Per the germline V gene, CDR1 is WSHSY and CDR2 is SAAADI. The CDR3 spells CASSEAGTGAEKLFF. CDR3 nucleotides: TGCGCCAGCAGTGAGGCCGGGACAGGGGCTGAAAAACTGTTTTTT.

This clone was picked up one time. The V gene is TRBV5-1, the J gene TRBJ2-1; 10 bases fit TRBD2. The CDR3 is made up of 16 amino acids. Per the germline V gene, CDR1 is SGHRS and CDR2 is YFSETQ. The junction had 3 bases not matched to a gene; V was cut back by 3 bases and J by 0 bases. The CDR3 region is CASSSLAGASYNEQFF. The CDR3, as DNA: TGCGCCAGCAGCTCCCTAGCGGGAGCCTCCTACAATGAGCAGTTCTTC.

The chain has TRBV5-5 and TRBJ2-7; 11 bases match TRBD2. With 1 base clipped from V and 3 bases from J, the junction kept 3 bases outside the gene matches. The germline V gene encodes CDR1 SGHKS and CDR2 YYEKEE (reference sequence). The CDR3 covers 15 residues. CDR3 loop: CASSLSSGRGYEQYF. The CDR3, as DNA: TGTGCCAGCAGCTTGAGTAGCGGGAGGGGCTACGAGCAGTACTTC.

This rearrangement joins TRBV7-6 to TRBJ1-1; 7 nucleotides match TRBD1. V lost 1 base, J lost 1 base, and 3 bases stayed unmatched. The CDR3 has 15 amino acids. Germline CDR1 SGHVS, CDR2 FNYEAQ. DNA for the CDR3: TGTGCCAGCAGCTTAGGTGGGACAGCGAACACTGAAGCTTTCTTT. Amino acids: CASSLGGTANTEAFF.

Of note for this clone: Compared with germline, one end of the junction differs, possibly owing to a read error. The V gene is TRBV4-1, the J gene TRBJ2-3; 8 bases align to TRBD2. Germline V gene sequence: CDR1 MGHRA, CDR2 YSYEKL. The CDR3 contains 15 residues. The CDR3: CASSQDNSWTSTQYF. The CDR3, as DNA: TGCGCCAGCAGTCAAGATAATTCCTGGACTAGCACGCAGTATTTT.

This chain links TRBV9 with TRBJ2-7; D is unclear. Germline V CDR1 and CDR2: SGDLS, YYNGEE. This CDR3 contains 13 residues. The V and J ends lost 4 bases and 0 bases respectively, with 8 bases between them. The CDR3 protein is CASSRPNSYEQYF. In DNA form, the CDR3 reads TGTGCCAGCAGCCGACCAAACTCCTACGAGCAGTACTTC. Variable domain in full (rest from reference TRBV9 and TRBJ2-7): DSGVTQTPKHLITATGQRVTLRCSPRSGDLSVYWYQQSLDQGLQFLIQYYNGEERAKGNILERFSAQQFPDLHSELNLSSLELGDSALYFCASSRPNSYEQYFGPGTRLTVT.

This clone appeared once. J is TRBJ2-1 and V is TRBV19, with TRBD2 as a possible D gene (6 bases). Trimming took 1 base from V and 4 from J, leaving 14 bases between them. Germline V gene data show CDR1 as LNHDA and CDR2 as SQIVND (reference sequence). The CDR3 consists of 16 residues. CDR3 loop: CASSIVFRGKYNEQFF. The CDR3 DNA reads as TGTGCCAGTAGTATAGTTTTCCGGGGGAAATACAATGAGCAGTTCTTC. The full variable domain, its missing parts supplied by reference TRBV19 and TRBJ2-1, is DGGITQSPKYLFRKEGQNVTLSCEQNLNHDAMYWYRQDPGQGLRLIYYSQIVNDFQKGDIAEGYSVSREKKESFPLTVTSAQKNPTAFYLCASSIVFRGKYNEQFFGPGTRLTVL.

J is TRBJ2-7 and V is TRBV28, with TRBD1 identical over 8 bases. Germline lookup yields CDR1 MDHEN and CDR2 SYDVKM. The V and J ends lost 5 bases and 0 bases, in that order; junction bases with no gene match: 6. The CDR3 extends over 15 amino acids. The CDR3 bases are TGTGCCAGCAGTCGCGGACAGGGCCTCTCCTACGAGCAGTACTTC. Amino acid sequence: CASSRGQGLSYEQYF.

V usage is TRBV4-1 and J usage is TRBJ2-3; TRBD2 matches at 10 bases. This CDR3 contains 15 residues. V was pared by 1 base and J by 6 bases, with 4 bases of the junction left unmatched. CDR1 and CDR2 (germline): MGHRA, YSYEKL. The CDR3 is CASSQVGLASDTQYF. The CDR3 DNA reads TGCGCCAGCAGCCAAGTGGGACTAGCGTCGGATACGCAGTATTTT.

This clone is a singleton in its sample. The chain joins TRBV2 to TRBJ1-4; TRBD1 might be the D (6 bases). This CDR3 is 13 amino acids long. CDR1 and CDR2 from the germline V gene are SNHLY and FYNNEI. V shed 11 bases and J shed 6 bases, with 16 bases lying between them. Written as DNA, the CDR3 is TGTGCCGGGGGGGGCAGGATTGATGAAAAACTGTTTTTT. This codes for CAGGGRIDEKLFF.

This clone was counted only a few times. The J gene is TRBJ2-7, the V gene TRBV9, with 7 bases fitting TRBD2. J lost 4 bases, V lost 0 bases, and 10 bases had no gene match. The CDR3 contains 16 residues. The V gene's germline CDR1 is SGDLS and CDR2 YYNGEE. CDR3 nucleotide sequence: TGTGCCAGCAGCGTAGGAGGGGATAGCGGGTGGTACGAGCAGTACTTC. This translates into CASSVGGDSGWYEQYF.

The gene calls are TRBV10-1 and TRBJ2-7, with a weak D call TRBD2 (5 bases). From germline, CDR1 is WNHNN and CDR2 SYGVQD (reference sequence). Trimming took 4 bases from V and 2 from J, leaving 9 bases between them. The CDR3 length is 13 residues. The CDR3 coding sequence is TGCGCCAGCAGTGCGGGATCCACCTACGAGCAGTACTTC. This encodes CASSAGSTYEQYF.

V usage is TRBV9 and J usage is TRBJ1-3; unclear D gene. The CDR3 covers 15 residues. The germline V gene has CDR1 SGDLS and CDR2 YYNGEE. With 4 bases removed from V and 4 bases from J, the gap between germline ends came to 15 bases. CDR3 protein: CASSPQVLRGNTIYF. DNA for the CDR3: TGTGCCAGCAGCCCTCAGGTTTTGAGGGGAAACACCATATATTTT. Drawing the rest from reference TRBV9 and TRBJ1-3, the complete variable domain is DSGVTQTPKHLITATGQRVTLRCSPRSGDLSVYWYQQSLDQGLQFLIQYYNGEERAKGNILERFSAQQFPDLHSELNLSSLELGDSALYFCASSPQVLRGNTIYFGEGSWLTVV.

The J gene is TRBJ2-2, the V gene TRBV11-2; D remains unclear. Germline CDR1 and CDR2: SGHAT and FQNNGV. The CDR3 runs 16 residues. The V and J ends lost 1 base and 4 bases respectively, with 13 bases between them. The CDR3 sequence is CASSLVSTEGTGELFF. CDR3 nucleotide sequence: TGTGCCAGCAGCTTAGTCTCGACGGAAGGCACCGGGGAGCTGTTTTTT.

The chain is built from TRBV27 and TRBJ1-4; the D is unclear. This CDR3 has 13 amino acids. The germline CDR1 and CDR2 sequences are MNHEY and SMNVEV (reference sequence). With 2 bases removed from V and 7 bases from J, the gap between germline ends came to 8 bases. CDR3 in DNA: TGTGCCAGCAGTTTAGTTCCGGGTGAAAAACTGTTTTTT. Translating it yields CASSLVPGEKLFF.

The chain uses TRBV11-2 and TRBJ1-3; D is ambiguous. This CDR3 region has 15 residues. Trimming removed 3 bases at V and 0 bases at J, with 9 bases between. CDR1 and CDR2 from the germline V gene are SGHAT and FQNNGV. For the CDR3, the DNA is TGTGCCAGCAGCTTCGCGGCCTACTCTGGAAACACCATATATTTT. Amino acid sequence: CASSFAAYSGNTIYF.

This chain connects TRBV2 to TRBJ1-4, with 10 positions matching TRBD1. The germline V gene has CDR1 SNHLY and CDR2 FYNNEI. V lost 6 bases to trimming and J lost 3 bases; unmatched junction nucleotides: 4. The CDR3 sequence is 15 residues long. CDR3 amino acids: CASRRQGAPNEKLFF. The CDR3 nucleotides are TGTGCCAGCAGGCGACAGGGGGCACCTAATGAAAAACTGTTTTTT.

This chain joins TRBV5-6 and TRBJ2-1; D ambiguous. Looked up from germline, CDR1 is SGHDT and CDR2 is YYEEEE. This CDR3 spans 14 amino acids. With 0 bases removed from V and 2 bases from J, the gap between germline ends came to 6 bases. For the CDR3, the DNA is TGTGCCAGCAGCTTGGCCGGTACCTACAATGAGCAGTTCTTC. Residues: CASSLAGTYNEQFF.

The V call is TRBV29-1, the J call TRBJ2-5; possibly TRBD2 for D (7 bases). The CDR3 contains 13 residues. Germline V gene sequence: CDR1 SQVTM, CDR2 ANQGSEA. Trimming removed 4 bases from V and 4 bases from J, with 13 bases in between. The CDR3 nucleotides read TGCAGCGTTGGCGGGAGAGGGGGAGAGACCCAGTACTTC. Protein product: CSVGGRGGETQYF.

DNA for the CDR3: TGTGCCATCACCCTAGGACTAGCGGTCACAGATACGCAGTATTTT. Translation gives CAITLGLAVTDTQYF. V is TRBV10-3 and J is TRBJ2-3; 10 nucleotides agree with TRBD2. CDR3 length: 15 residues. Trimming took 7 bases from V and 2 from J; bases not matched to a gene: 6. In germline, CDR1 is ENHRY, CDR2 SYGVKD.

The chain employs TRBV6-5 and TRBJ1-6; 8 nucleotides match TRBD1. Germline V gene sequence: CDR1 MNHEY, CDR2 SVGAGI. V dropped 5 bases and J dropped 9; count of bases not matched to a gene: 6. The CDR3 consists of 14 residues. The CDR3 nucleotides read TGTGCCAGCAGTCCGGGACAGGCCCTTTCACCCCTCCACTTT. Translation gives CASSPGQALSPLHF.

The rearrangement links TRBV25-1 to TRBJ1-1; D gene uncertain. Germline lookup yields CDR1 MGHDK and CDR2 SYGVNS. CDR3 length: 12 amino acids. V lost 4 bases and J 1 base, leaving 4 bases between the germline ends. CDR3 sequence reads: CASSGPNTEAFF. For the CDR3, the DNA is TGTGCCAGCAGTGGGCCGAACACTGAAGCTTTCTTT.

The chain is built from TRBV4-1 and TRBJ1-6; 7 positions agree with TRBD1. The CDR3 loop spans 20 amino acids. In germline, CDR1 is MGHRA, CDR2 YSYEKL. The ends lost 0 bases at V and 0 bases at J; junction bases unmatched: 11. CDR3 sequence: CASSQDRYRGSSSYNSPLHF. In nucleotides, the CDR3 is TGCGCCAGCAGCCAAGATCGGTACAGGGGATCAAGCTCCTATAATTCACCCCTCCACTTT.

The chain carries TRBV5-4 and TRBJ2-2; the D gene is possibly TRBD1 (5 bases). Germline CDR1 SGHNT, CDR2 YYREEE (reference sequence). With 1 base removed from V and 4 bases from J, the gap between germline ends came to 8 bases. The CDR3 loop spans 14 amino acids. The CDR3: CASSLNRGTGELFF. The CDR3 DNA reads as TGTGCCAGCAGCTTGAATAGGGGCACCGGGGAGCTGTTTTTT.